What follows are 22 T cell receptor beta chains derived from one specimen sequenced in a study of CD8 T cells in Susac syndrome. With random hexamers, 0.5 to 1 ug RNA was reverse transcribed. Each CDR3 protein gets one entry after TCRdb re-called the immunoSEQ multiplex PCR reads with MiXCR. The data show over 350,000 distinct CDR3 sequences, 75% to 90% seen once. The sample comprised CD8+ T cells from PBMCs. These receptors came from a human donor with multiple sclerosis.

In DNA, the CDR3 is TGTGCCACCAGCAGAGATCCCGGCGGCCTCAACACTGAAGCTTTCTTT. Amino acid sequence: CATSRDPGGLNTEAFF. The chain uses TRBV15 and TRBJ1-1; D not resolved. The V end was cut by 0 bases, the J end by 2 bases, with 13 bases between. Germline V gene data show CDR1 as LNHNV and CDR2 as YYDKDF (reference sequence). CDR3 size: 16 residues.

The J gene is TRBJ2-3, the V gene TRBV27; no reliable D call. Trimming cost V 0 bases and J 4 bases, with 5 bases left between them. This CDR3 is built from 13 residues. Germline-derived CDR1 and CDR2 are MNHEY and SMNVEV (reference sequence). The CDR3 DNA sequence: TGTGCCAGCAGTTTATCCGAAGCAGATACGCAGTATTTT. Encoded protein: CASSLSEADTQYF.

The chain recombines TRBV7-9 with TRBJ2-6; D is ambiguous. Looked up from germline, CDR1 is SEHNR and CDR2 is FQNEAQ (reference sequence). This CDR3 contains 18 residues. V was shortened by 6 bases and J by 2 bases, with 20 bases between the two germline ends. CDR3: CASSSTVISVPGANVLTF. The CDR3 coding sequence is TGTGCCAGCAGTTCCACTGTGATCAGTGTCCCTGGGGCCAACGTCCTGACTTTC. Complete variable domain (other parts from reference TRBV7-9 and TRBJ2-6): DTGVSQNPRHKITKRGQNVTFRCDPISEHNRLYWYRQTLGQGPEFLTYFQNEAQLEKSRLLSDRFSAERPKGSFSTLEIQRTEQGDSAMYLCASSSTVISVPGANVLTFGAGSRLTVL.

This chain connects TRBV5-6 to TRBJ1-1; D not resolved. The V and J ends lost 0 bases and 5 bases respectively, with 11 bases between them. This CDR3 contains 14 residues. Germline V lookup: CDR1 SGHDT, CDR2 YYEEEE. The DNA of the CDR3 is TGTGCCAGCAGCTTGGGCGAATATGGTACTGAAGCTTTCTTT. This sequence encodes CASSLGEYGTEAFF.

The rearrangement uses TRBV20-1 and TRBJ2-7; perhaps TRBD2 as D (6 bases). The CDR3 has 14 amino acids. Germline assignment: CDR1 DFQATT and CDR2 SNEGSKA (reference sequence). The ends were cut back, 6 bases at V and 4 bases at J, with 19 bases in the middle. The CDR3 DNA sequence: TGCAGTGCCCGAGGCGGGACCCCATCTTACGAGCAGTACTTC. Translating it yields CSARGGTPSYEQYF.

This chain connects TRBV14 to TRBJ2-1; D not certain. With 3 bases removed from V and 3 bases from J, the gap between germline ends came to 9 bases. The CDR3 sequence is 14 residues long. Germline V gene lookup returns CDR1 SGHDN and CDR2 FVKESK. The CDR3 coding sequence is TGTGCCAGCAGCCAGACATCGGACTACAATGAGCAGTTCTTC. This sequence encodes CASSQTSDYNEQFF.

V usage is TRBV2 and J usage is TRBJ1-6; tentative D call: TRBD1 (6 bases). V lost 10 bases to trimming and J lost 9 bases, with 16 bases between them. Germline values: CDR1 SNHLY, CDR2 FYNNEI. The CDR3 runs 13 residues. The CDR3 spells CATRQAPSSPLHF. As DNA, the CDR3 is TGTGCCACCAGACAGGCCCCGAGTTCACCCCTCCACTTT.

The chain recombines TRBV16 with TRBJ1-4; tentative D call: TRBD1 (6 bases). The germline V gene encodes CDR1 KGHSY and CDR2 FQNENV. The CDR3 loop spans 14 amino acids. V dropped 4 bases and J dropped 7 bases, with 13 bases sitting between them. CDR3 in amino acids: CASSLRGDGEKLFF. The CDR3 nucleotides are TGTGCCAGCAGCCTAAGGGGGGACGGTGAAAAACTGTTTTTT.

The chain is built from TRBV5-4 and TRBJ1-5; weak D call: TRBD1 (6 bases). This CDR3 is built from 17 residues. Trimming cost V 4 bases and J 6 bases, with 23 bases left between them. Germline assignment: CDR1 SGHNT and CDR2 YYREEE (reference sequence). As DNA, the CDR3 is TGTGCCAGCAGCCCCTGGCCAGGGGCCGGCTTAAGTCAGCCCCAGCATTTT. This sequence encodes CASSPWPGAGLSQPQHF.

This chain uses TRBV19 with TRBJ1-1; possible D gene TRBD1, 6 bases. Germline V lookup: CDR1 LNHDA, CDR2 SQIVND (reference sequence). Trimming took 6 bases from V and 0 from J, leaving 14 bases between them. This CDR3 has 15 residues. CDR3 DNA sequence: TGTGCCAGTAGGCAGACAGGTCTCTTGAACACTGAAGCTTTCTTT. Protein: CASRQTGLLNTEAFF.

V is TRBV4-1 and J is TRBJ2-1, with D hard to call. Looked up from germline, CDR1 is MGHRA and CDR2 is YSYEKL. Trimming left V 4 bases short and J 5 bases short, with 9 bases between. The CDR3 length is 13 residues. The CDR3 DNA is TGCGCCAGCAGCCGTGTAGGTAACAATGAGCAGTTCTTC. It specifies CASSRVGNNEQFF.

The chain is built from TRBV11-2 and TRBJ2-7; D is possibly TRBD1 (6 bases). The CDR3 sequence is 19 residues long. V lost 5 bases, J lost 3 bases, and 29 bases lay in between. Germline assignment: CDR1 SGHAT and CDR2 FQNNGV. The chain's CDR3 is CASSHWSGRTAALGYEQYF. The CDR3 DNA reads as TGTGCCAGCAGCCACTGGTCAGGCAGGACAGCAGCGTTGGGCTACGAGCAGTACTTC.

This chain uses TRBV27 with TRBJ1-6, with D possibly matching TRBD1 (6 bases). The length of the CDR3 is 15 residues. The germline V and J ends were trimmed by 7 bases and 2 bases, with 12 bases remaining between them. Germline V gene data show CDR1 as MNHEY and CDR2 as SMNVEV (reference sequence). The CDR3 reads CASTVQGTYNSPLHF. CDR3 DNA sequence: TGTGCCAGCACCGTACAGGGAACCTATAATTCACCCCTCCACTTT.

The chain carries TRBV29-1 and TRBJ2-1; D remains unclear. In germline, CDR1 is SQVTM, CDR2 ANQGSEA. CDR3 length equals 10 residues. V lost 4 bases and J lost 8, with 6 bases in between. For the CDR3, the DNA is TGCAGCGTTGTTCTCGATGAGCAGTTCTTC. Protein: CSVVLDEQFF.

The rearrangement uses TRBV20-1 and TRBJ2-7; 11 bases agree with TRBD1. The germline V gene has CDR1 DFQATT and CDR2 SNEGSKA (reference sequence). V was clipped by 3 bases and J by 3 bases; unmatched bases: 4. The CDR3 contains 14 residues. The CDR3 is CSASGDRGNYEQYF. The CDR3 DNA reads TGCAGTGCTAGTGGGGACAGGGGGAACTACGAGCAGTACTTC.

The chain couples TRBV5-8 to TRBJ2-7, with D possibly being TRBD1 or TRBD2 (6 bases each). Per germline, CDR1 SGHTS and CDR2 YDEGEE. The ends were cut back, 0 bases at V and 3 bases at J, with 10 bases in the middle. CDR3 length equals 14 residues. The CDR3 protein is CASSLEGGVYEQYF. DNA for the CDR3: TGTGCCAGCAGCTTGGAGGGGGGCGTCTACGAGCAGTACTTC. The complete variable domain, with remaining parts taken from reference TRBV5-8 and TRBJ2-7, reads EAGVTQSPTHLIKTRGQQATLRCSPISGHTSVYWYQQALGLGLQFLLWYDEGEERNRGNFPPRFSGRQFPNYSSELNVNALELEDSALYLCASSLEGGVYEQYFGPGTRLTVT.

The rearrangement uses TRBV15 and TRBJ2-2; TRBD2 agrees at 7 bases. With 8 bases clipped from V and 4 bases from J, the junction kept 4 bases outside the gene matches. Germline CDR1 LNHNV, CDR2 YYDKDF (reference sequence). The CDR3 is made up of 13 amino acids. The CDR3 bases are TGTGCCACCTTAGGGGAGGGCACCGGGGAGCTGTTTTTT. Its translation is CATLGEGTGELFF.

CDR3 sequence (DNA): TGTGCCAGCAGTCTTATTGTGGGCGGGAGGTCGAACACCGGGGAGCTGTTTTTT. Amino acid sequence: CASSLIVGGRSNTGELFF. This chain uses TRBV11-2 with TRBJ2-2, with 8 nucleotides matching TRBD2. Germline loops: CDR1 SGHAT, CDR2 FQNNGV. The J segment lost 0 bases and the V segment lost 6 bases, leaving 12 bases of the junction unmatched. This CDR3 is built from 18 residues.

This chain uses TRBV11-3 with TRBJ2-2; D is ambiguous. This CDR3 contains 11 residues. The V gene lost 2 bases and the J gene lost 8 bases, with 3 bases spanning the gap. CDR1 and CDR2 (germline): SGHNT, YENEEA. The CDR3 reads CASSLRGELFF. The CDR3 nucleotides read TGTGCCAGCAGCTTACGTGGGGAGCTGTTTTTT.

This chain connects TRBV6-5 to TRBJ1-5; 9 bases map to TRBD1. The germline V gene encodes CDR1 MNHEY and CDR2 SVGAGI. Trimming at V came to 4 bases and at J to 7 bases, leaving 14 bases not matched to a gene. The CDR3 runs to 17 residues. The CDR3: CASSSQFLTGGEQPQHF. The CDR3 nucleotides are TGTGCCAGCAGTTCCCAATTTCTGACAGGGGGTGAGCAGCCCCAGCATTTT.

This clonotype occurred once. This CDR3 is CSVFSGTSLHF. DNA for the CDR3: TGCAGCGTTTTTTCCGGGACATCCCTCCACTTT. The chain carries TRBV29-1 and TRBJ1-6, with a possible D match to TRBD1 (6 bases). V lost 5 bases and J 14 bases, leaving 13 bases between the germline ends. The CDR3 runs 11 residues. The germline V gene has CDR1 SQVTM and CDR2 ANQGSEA.

The J gene is TRBJ2-6, the V gene TRBV27; 7 nucleotides agree with TRBD1. The V gene's germline CDR1 is MNHEY and CDR2 SMNVEV (reference sequence). This CDR3 region has 17 residues. The J segment lost 1 base and the V segment lost 5 bases, leaving 8 bases of the junction unmatched. The CDR3: CASSPGQHNSGANVLTF. In DNA, the CDR3 is TGTGCCAGCAGTCCGGGACAGCATAATTCTGGGGCCAACGTCCTGACTTTC.